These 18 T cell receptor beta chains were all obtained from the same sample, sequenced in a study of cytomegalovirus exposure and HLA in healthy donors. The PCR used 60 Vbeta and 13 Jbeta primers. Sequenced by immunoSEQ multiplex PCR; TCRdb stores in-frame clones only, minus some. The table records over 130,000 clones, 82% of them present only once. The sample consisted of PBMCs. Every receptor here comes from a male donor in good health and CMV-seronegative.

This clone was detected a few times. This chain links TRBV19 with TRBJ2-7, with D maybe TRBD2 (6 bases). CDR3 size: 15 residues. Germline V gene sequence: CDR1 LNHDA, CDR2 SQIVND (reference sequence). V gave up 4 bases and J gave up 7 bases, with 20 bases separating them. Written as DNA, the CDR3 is TGTGCCAGTAGTACCCCGCAGGGACTGCCCTTTGAGCAGTACTTC. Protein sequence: CASSTPQGLPFEQYF.

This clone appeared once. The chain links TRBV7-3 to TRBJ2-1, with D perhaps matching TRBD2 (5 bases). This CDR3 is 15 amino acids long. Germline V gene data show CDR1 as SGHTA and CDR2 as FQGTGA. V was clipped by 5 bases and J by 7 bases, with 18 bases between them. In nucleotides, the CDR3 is TGTGCCAGCAGCCGCCTGGGTGGGAGCGGAAATGAGCAGTTCTTC. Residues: CASSRLGGSGNEQFF.

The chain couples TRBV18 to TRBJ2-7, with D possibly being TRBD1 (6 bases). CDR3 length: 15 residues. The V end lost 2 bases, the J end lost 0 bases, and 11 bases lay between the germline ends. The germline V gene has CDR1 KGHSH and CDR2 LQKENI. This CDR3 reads CASSPGQPSSYEQYF. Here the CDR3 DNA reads TGTGCCAGCTCACCAGGACAGCCTAGCTCCTACGAGCAGTACTTC.

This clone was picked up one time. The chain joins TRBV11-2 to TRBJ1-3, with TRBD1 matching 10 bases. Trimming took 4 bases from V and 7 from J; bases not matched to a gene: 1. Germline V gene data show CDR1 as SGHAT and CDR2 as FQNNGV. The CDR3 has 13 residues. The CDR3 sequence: CASSSDRGNTIYF. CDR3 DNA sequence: TGTGCCAGCAGCTCGGACAGGGGGAACACCATATATTTT.

CDR3 region: CASSFRGVHYEQYF. For the CDR3, the DNA is TGTGCCAGCAGCTTCAGGGGCGTCCACTACGAGCAGTACTTC. The rearrangement links TRBV5-4 to TRBJ2-7, with D possibly matching TRBD1 (6 bases). There are 14 residues in the CDR3. Germline V gives CDR1 SGHNT, CDR2 YYREEE (reference sequence). V lost 2 bases and J 3 bases, leaving 12 bases between the germline ends.

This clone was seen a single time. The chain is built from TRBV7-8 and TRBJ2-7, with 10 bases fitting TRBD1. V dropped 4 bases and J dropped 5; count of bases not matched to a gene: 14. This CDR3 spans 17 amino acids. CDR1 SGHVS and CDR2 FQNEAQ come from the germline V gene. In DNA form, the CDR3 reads TGTGCCAGCAGCTCACTGACAGGGGGCCCCGCTTTGGACGAGCAGTACTTC. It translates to CASSSLTGGPALDEQYF.

The CDR3 DNA follows: TGTGCCAGCAGCCTAGGGGGGGGAGACCGGCATGGCTACACCTTC. Protein sequence: CASSLGGGDRHGYTF. The chain has TRBV7-3 and TRBJ1-2, with D maybe TRBD1 (6 bases). The V and J ends lost 5 bases and 6 bases respectively, with 19 bases between them. The V gene's germline CDR1 is SGHTA and CDR2 FQGTGA. The CDR3 extends over 15 amino acids.

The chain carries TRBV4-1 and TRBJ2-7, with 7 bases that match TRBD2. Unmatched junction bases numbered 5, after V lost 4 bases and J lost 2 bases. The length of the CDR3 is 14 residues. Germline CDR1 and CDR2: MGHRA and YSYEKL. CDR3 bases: TGCGCCAGCAGCCCTTGGGGGACTACCTACGAGCAGTACTTC. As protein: CASSPWGTTYEQYF.

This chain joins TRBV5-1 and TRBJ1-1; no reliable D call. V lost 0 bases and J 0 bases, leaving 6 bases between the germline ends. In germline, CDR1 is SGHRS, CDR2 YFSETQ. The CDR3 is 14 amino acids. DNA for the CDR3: TGCGCCAGCAGCTTGGGAGGGATGAACACTGAAGCTTTCTTT. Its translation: CASSLGGMNTEAFF.

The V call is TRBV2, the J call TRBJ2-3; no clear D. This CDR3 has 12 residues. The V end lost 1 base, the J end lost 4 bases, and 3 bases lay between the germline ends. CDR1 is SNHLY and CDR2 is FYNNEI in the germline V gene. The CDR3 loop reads CASSEGADTQYF. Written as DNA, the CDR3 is TGTGCCAGCAGTGAAGGCGCAGATACGCAGTATTTT.

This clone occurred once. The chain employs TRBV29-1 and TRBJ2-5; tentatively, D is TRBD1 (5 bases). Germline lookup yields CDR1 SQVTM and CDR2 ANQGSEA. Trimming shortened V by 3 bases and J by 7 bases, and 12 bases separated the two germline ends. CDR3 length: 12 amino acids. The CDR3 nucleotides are TGCAGCGTTGATCCCGGGCAGGGGACCCAGTACTTC. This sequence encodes CSVDPGQGTQYF.

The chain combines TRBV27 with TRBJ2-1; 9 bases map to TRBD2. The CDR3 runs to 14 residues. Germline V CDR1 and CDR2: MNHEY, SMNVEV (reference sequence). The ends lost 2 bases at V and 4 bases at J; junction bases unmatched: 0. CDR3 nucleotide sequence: TGTGCCAGCAGTTTACTAGCGGGGTACAATGAGCAGTTCTTC. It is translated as CASSLLAGYNEQFF.

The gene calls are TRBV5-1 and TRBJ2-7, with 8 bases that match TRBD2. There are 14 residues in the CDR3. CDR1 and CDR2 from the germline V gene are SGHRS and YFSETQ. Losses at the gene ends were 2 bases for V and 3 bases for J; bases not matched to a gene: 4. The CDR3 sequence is CASSFGTRDYEQYF. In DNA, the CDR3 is TGCGCCAGCAGCTTCGGGACTAGGGACTACGAGCAGTACTTC.

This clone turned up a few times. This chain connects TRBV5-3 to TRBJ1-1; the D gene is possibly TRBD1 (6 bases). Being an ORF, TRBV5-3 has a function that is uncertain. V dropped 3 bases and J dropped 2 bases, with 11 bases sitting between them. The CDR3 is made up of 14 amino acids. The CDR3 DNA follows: TGTGCCAGAAGCTGGGACAAGGTAAACACTGAAGCTTTCTTT. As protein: CARSWDKVNTEAFF.

CDR3 sequence reads: CSVGLAGGHGGGETQYF. CDR3 coding DNA: TGCAGCGTCGGACTAGCGGGAGGGCATGGGGGTGGAGAGACCCAGTACTTC. The chain carries TRBV29-1 and TRBJ2-5; 15 bases map to TRBD2. CDR1 and CDR2 (germline): SQVTM, ANQGSEA. The CDR3 runs to 17 residues. V lost 6 bases, J lost 4 bases, and 12 bases stayed unmatched.

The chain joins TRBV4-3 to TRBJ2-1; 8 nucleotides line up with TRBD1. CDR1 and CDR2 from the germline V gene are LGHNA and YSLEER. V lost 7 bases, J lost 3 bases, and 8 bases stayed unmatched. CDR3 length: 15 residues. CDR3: CASTTGTGDYNEQFF. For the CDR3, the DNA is TGCGCCAGCACCACAGGGACAGGAGACTACAATGAGCAGTTCTTC.

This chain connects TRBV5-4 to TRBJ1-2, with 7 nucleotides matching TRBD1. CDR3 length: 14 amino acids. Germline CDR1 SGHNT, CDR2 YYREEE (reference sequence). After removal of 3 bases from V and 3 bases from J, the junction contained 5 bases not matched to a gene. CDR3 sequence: CASSSVRGDYGYTF. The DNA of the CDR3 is TGTGCCAGCAGCTCGGTCAGGGGGGACTATGGCTACACCTTC.

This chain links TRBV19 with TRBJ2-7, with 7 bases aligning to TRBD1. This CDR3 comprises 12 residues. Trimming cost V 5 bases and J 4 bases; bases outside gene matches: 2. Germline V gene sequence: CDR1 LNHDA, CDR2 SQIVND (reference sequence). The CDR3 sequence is CASSLTGYEQYF. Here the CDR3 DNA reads TGTGCCAGTAGTTTGACAGGGTACGAGCAGTACTTC. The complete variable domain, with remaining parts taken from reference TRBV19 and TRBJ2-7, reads DGGITQSPKYLFRKEGQNVTLSCEQNLNHDAMYWYRQDPGQGLRLIYYSQIVNDFQKGDIAEGYSVSREKKESFPLTVTSAQKNPTAFYLCASSLTGYEQYFGPGTRLTVT.